Listed here are 22 T cell receptor beta chains from one sample, sequenced in a study of cytomegalovirus exposure and HLA in healthy donors. PCR primers comprised 60 Vbeta and 13 Jbeta primers. Clones were sequenced by immunoSEQ multiplex PCR, and TCRdb holds only the in-frame ones, with some missing. The sample lists around 190,000 clones; around 78% were seen once. Sequencing was performed on PBMCs. These receptor sequences come from a man aged 30 to 39 in good health and CMV-seronegative.

The chain recombines TRBV5-1 with TRBJ2-7; 10 positions match TRBD1. From germline, CDR1 is SGHRS and CDR2 YFSETQ. V lost 6 bases and J lost 5; bases outside the gene matches: 14. CDR3 length: 16 residues. The CDR3 is CASTRLKTGGPDEQYF. The CDR3 coding sequence is TGCGCCAGCACCAGACTTAAGACAGGGGGCCCTGACGAGCAGTACTTC.

The chain employs TRBV7-2 and TRBJ2-5; D is possibly TRBD2 (5 bases). The CDR3 runs to 14 residues. Germline V gives CDR1 SGHTA, CDR2 FQGNSA. The V end was cut by 1 base, the J end by 5 bases, with 11 bases between. This CDR3 reads CASSLGGDRETQYF. CDR3 sequence (DNA): TGTGCCAGCAGCTTAGGGGGAGATAGGGAGACCCAGTACTTC.

The V gene is TRBV18, the J gene TRBJ2-1; 11 bases align to TRBD1. CDR3 length: 17 amino acids. Per the germline V gene, CDR1 is KGHSH and CDR2 is LQKENI. J gave up 7 bases and V 3 bases, and 11 bases lay outside the gene matches. CDR3 in amino acids: CASSPVLKGQGANEQFF. CDR3 coding DNA: TGTGCCAGCTCACCGGTTTTAAAAGGACAGGGGGCTAATGAGCAGTTCTTC.

This rearrangement joins TRBV7-6 to TRBJ2-3, with a possible D match to TRBD1 (6 bases). V shed 5 bases and J shed 4 bases, with 16 bases lying between them. The CDR3 consists of 15 residues. Looked up from germline, CDR1 is SGHVS and CDR2 is FNYEAQ. CDR3 coding DNA: TGTGCCAGCAGCCCAGGGGCGTCCCTGTCAGATACGCAGTATTTT. Residues: CASSPGASLSDTQYF.

In nucleotides, the CDR3 is TGCGCCAGCGGGGGGGGCTTCGGAAAAGAGACCCAGTACTTC. Protein: CASGGGFGKETQYF. The chain has TRBV5-1 and TRBJ2-5, with a weak D call TRBD2 (7 bases). The germline V gene has CDR1 SGHRS and CDR2 YFSETQ. The V and J ends lost 7 bases and 3 bases respectively, with 16 bases between them. This CDR3 contains 14 residues. Filled out from reference TRBV5-1 and TRBJ2-5, the complete variable domain reads KAGVTQTPRYLIKTRGQQVTLSCSPISGHRSVSWYQQTPGQGLQFLFEYFSETQRNKGNFPGRFSGRQFSNSRSEMNVSTLELGDSALYLCASGGGFGKETQYFGPGTRLLVL.

This clone has only one observation. The V and J genes are TRBV13 and TRBJ2-1, with D possibly TRBD2 on 5 matching bases. The CDR3 consists of 17 residues. CDR1 PRHDT and CDR2 FYEKMQ come from the germline V gene (reference sequence). The V end was cut by 5 bases, the J end by 0 bases, with 17 bases between. CDR3 sequence: CASSPEAAASSYNEQFF. The CDR3 nucleotides read TGTGCCAGCAGCCCGGAGGCAGCGGCAAGCTCCTACAATGAGCAGTTCTTC.

This clone appeared a few times. V usage is TRBV5-1 and J usage is TRBJ2-3; the D gene is possibly TRBD2 (6 bases). Germline CDR1 is SGHRS and CDR2 is YFSETQ. V was trimmed by 0 bases and J by 3 bases, leaving 14 bases between them. CDR3 length equals 16 residues. Here the CDR3 reads CASSLGGTGVTDTQYF. Written as DNA, the CDR3 is TGCGCCAGCAGCTTGGGAGGTACGGGAGTGACAGATACGCAGTATTTT.

CDR3 in DNA: TGCGCCAGCAGCTTTAGGGGGTACCAAGAGACCCAGTACTTC. The encoded protein is CASSFRGYQETQYF. The V and J genes are TRBV5-1 and TRBJ2-5, with a possible D match to TRBD1 (6 bases). CDR3 length: 14 residues. Germline V gene sequence: CDR1 SGHRS, CDR2 YFSETQ. With 2 bases removed from V and 0 bases from J, the gap between germline ends came to 8 bases.

The V call is TRBV5-4, the J call TRBJ2-1; 7 nucleotides line up with TRBD1. In germline, CDR1 is SGHNT, CDR2 YYREEE (reference sequence). CDR3 length equals 15 residues. V lost 1 base and J lost 9; bases outside the gene matches: 10. The CDR3 nucleotides are TGTGCCAGCAGCTTGCAAGGGGGCTTTGAGGGTGAGCAGTTCTTC. The encoded protein is CASSLQGGFEGEQFF.

The chain uses TRBV6-4 and TRBJ1-1; 8 bases align to TRBD1. The CDR3 loop spans 13 amino acids. CDR1 MRHNA and CDR2 SNTAGT come from the germline V gene. V was clipped by 3 bases and J by 5 bases; unmatched bases: 2. CDR3 sequence (DNA): TGTGCCAGCAGTGAAAACAGGGGGACTGAAGCTTTCTTT. Amino acids: CASSENRGTEAFF.

The table lists this clone with a few counts. V and J are TRBV4-1 and TRBJ1-2; TRBD1 agrees at 12 bases. Trimming removed 2 bases from V and 7 bases from J; junction bases left unmatched: 8. The CDR3 is 16 amino acids. Germline loops: CDR1 MGHRA, CDR2 YSYEKL. CDR3 sequence (DNA): TGCGCCAGCAGCCAAAGATCCGGGACAGGGGGCGGTGGCTACACCTTC. Its protein is CASSQRSGTGGGGYTF.

This clone was recorded a few times. This chain links TRBV14 with TRBJ2-1; possible D gene TRBD2, 6 bases. The CDR3 extends over 15 amino acids. V was shortened by 0 bases and J by 7 bases, with 13 bases between the two germline ends. Germline loops: CDR1 SGHDN, CDR2 FVKESK. The CDR3 DNA reads as TGTGCCAGCAGCCAAGATCAGACTAGGTTGAATGAGCAGTTCTTC. It is translated as CASSQDQTRLNEQFF.

Concerning this clone itself: An end of the junction differs from the germline gene, which may be a read error. This sequence joins TRBV18 and TRBJ2-3; 9 positions match TRBD2. The CDR3 contains 15 residues. Germline loops: CDR1 KGHSH, CDR2 LQKENI. The CDR3, as DNA: TGTGCCAGCTCACCCGGAGGGACTAGCACAAATACGCAGTATTTT. The encoded protein is CASSPGGTSTNTQYF.

The genes are TRBV1 and TRBJ1-1; the D segment call TRBD1 is taken from the table without a DNA check. TRBV1 is listed as a pseudogene. This CDR3 has 14 amino acids. The CDR3 DNA follows: TGCACCAGCAGCCAAGAGGAGGGGGCCGATTGCGCTTTCTTT. Translation gives CTSSQEEGADCAFF.

This clone has a handful of counts. The CDR3 region is CASSPWPSGAWDQPQHF. The CDR3 DNA sequence: TGCGCCAGCAGCCCTTGGCCGAGCGGGGCGTGGGATCAGCCCCAGCATTTT. The chain is built from TRBV4-1 and TRBJ1-5; possible D gene TRBD1, 5 bases. This CDR3 comprises 17 residues. The germline V gene has CDR1 MGHRA and CDR2 YSYEKL. With 4 bases removed from V and 5 bases from J, the gap between germline ends came to 21 bases.

The chain is built from TRBV6-6 and TRBJ2-1; the match to TRBD2 covers 9 bases. V lost 0 bases to trimming and J lost 7 bases; unmatched junction nucleotides: 7. The CDR3 consists of 16 residues. Germline V gene data show CDR1 as MNHNY and CDR2 as SVGAGI (reference sequence). The CDR3 coding sequence is TGTGCCAGCAGTTACTCGGGACTAGCCCAAGGTAATGAGCAGTTCTTC. Encoded protein: CASSYSGLAQGNEQFF.

This rearrangement joins TRBV19 to TRBJ1-1; D is perhaps TRBD1 (6 bases). Trimming stripped 5 bases from V and 1 base from J, with 14 bases between. The CDR3 contains 15 residues. From germline, CDR1 is LNHDA and CDR2 SQIVND (reference sequence). The CDR3 spells CASSSGQIKNTEAFF. For the CDR3, the DNA is TGTGCCAGTAGTTCCGGACAGATTAAGAACACTGAAGCTTTCTTT.

V is TRBV27 and J is TRBJ1-6, with D maybe TRBD1 (5 bases). Germline V CDR1 and CDR2: MNHEY, SMNVEV (reference sequence). V lost 8 bases and J 10 bases, leaving 24 bases between the germline ends. This CDR3 has 16 amino acids. DNA of the CDR3: TGTGCCAGCCAAAGGGGAGGGGAGCCGGGTAGCTCACCCCTCCACTTT. Translating it yields CASQRGGEPGSSPLHF.

The V call is TRBV6-5, the J call TRBJ2-7; 8 bases are shared with TRBD2. Germline V gene sequence: CDR1 MNHEY, CDR2 SVGAGI. The CDR3 length is 13 residues. The V segment lost 7 bases and the J segment 4 bases; nucleotides outside the gene matches: 6. The CDR3 is CASNKAGAYEQYF. CDR3 nucleotide sequence: TGTGCCAGCAATAAAGCGGGAGCGTACGAGCAGTACTTC.

The chain is built from TRBV5-1 and TRBJ2-2; D perhaps matches TRBD2 (5 bases). The germline gives CDR1 SGHRS, CDR2 YFSETQ. V was pared by 4 bases and J by 0 bases, with 13 bases between. The CDR3 is made up of 16 amino acids. The CDR3 is CASSPDTGANTGELFF. The CDR3 nucleotides read TGCGCCAGCAGCCCGGATACCGGGGCGAACACCGGGGAGCTGTTTTTT.

The V gene is TRBV2, the J gene TRBJ1-2; 7 bases align to TRBD1. Germline V gene lookup returns CDR1 SNHLY and CDR2 FYNNEI. V was pared by 6 bases and J by 6 bases, with 10 bases of the junction left unmatched. The length of the CDR3 is 14 residues. The CDR3 DNA follows: TGTGCCAGCAGAATGGACAGGCCAGGCCATGGCTACACCTTC. This encodes CASRMDRPGHGYTF.

The chain combines TRBV6-5 with TRBJ1-1; D possibly corresponds to TRBD1 (5 bases). CDR3 length equals 15 residues. The ends were cut back, 5 bases at V and 5 bases at J, with 18 bases in the middle. Germline CDR1 is MNHEY and CDR2 is SVGAGI. The CDR3 here is CASSQPVGASTEAFF. The CDR3 DNA follows: TGTGCCAGCAGTCAACCCGTAGGGGCGAGTACTGAAGCTTTCTTT.